This TCR beta chain was sequenced during a study of shared clonotypes between healthy human individuals. Once extracted for a subset, genomic DNA was divided evenly among several immunoSEQ plates. Per the original data handling: Quality scores were absent from the junction-only immunoSEQ sequences, so filtering differed. Using immunoSEQ multiplex PCR, the repertoire was profiled, and TCRdb retains in-frame clones only, with some absent. V, J and clone size derive from that table, while D and trimming were established from the DNA sequence. The repertoire consists of about 990,000 clones, with around 78% occurring once and the leading ten covering roughly 0.62%. General study results and limits: Generation of non-shared clonotypes was less probable than generation of clonotypes shared by all four donors.

Details on this clone: Its specificity is unknown.

V was shortened by 10 bases and J by 0 bases, with 10 bases between the two germline ends. The CDR3 is 13 residues long. From germline, CDR1 is MDHEN and CDR2 SYDVKM. The source of this sequence is a man in his late teens or twenties in good health. Some clones in this sample may be carry-over from other donors' samples. The sample comprised memory CD4+ T cells from PBMCs. The subset here: CD45RA-negative fraction. The chain employs TRBV28 and TRBJ1-5, with unresolved D. The CDR3 protein is CATLRDSNQPQHF. The DNA of the CDR3 is TGTGCCACCCTCCGTGATAGCAATCAGCCCCAGCATTTT.